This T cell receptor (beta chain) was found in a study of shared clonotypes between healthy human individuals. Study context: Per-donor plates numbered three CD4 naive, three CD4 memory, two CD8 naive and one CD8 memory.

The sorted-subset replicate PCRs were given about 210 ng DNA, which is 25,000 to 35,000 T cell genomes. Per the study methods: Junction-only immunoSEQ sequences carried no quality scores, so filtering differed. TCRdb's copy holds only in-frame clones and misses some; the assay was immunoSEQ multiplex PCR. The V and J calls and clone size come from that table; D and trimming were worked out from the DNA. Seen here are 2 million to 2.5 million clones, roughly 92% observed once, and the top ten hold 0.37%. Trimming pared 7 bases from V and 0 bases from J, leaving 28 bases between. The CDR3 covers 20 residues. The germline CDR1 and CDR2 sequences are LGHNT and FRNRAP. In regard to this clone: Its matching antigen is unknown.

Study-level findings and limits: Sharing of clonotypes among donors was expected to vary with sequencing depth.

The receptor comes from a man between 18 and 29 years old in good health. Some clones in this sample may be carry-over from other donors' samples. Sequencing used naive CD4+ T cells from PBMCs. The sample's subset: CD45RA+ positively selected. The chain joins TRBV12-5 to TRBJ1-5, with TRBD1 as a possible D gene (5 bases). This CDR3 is CASAEKAQGCWRYSNQPQHF. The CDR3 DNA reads TGTGCTAGTGCCGAAAAGGCCCAGGGTTGTTGGAGATATAGCAATCAGCCCCAGCATTTT.